The present entry profiles one TCR beta chain with its context. This CDR3 has 16 residues. V gave up 4 bases and J gave up 6 bases; unmatched junction bases: 10. Germline CDR1 reads LNHDA; CDR2 reads SQIVND (reference sequence). This entry comes from a study of blood T cell repertoires in COVID-19. Assay: immunoSEQ multiplex PCR; the TCRdb copy retains only in-frame clones and omits some. The data contain over 150,000 clones, approximately 88% of them singletons. V is TRBV19 and J is TRBJ1-4, with TRBD1 matching 8 bases. The material sequenced was PBMCs or T cells enriched from blood (not recorded which). The clonotype originates from a woman aged 18-30 years who had recovered from COVID-19. The CDR3 is CASSTKAGGADEKLFF. The CDR3 nucleotides are TGTGCCAGTAGTACGAAGGCAGGGGGCGCGGATGAAAAACTGTTTTTT. Full variable domain (outside the CDR3, taken from reference TRBV19 and TRBJ1-4): DGGITQSPKYLFRKEGQNVTLSCEQNLNHDAMYWYRQDPGQGLRLIYYSQIVNDFQKGDIAEGYSVSREKKESFPLTVTSAQKNPTAFYLCASSTKAGGADEKLFFGSGTQLSVL.